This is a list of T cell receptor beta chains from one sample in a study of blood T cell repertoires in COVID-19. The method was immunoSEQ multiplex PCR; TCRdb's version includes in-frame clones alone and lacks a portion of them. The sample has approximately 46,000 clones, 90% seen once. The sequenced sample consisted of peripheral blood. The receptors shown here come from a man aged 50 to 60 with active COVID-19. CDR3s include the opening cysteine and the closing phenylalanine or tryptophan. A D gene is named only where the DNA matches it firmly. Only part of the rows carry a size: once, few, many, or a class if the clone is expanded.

CDR3 protein: CASSTRHNTDTQYF
CDR3 DNA: TGTGCCAGCAGCACCCGACACAACACAGATACGCAGTATTTT
D gene: -
J gene: TRBJ2-3
clone size: -
V gene: TRBV11-2

CDR3 protein: CASSFLTSPEQFF
CDR3 DNA: TGTGCCAGCAGTTTTCTAACTAGCCCTGAGCAGTTCTTC
D gene: -
J gene: TRBJ2-1
clone size: -
V gene: TRBV6-5

CDR3 protein: CASSILGKRGANQETQYF
CDR3 DNA: TGTGCCAGTAGTATACTAGGGAAGCGGGGGGCCAACCAAGAGACCCAGTACTTC
D gene: TRBD2
J gene: TRBJ2-5
clone size: -
V gene: TRBV19

CDR3 protein: CASATGRVNSPLHF
CDR3 DNA: TGTGCCAGCGCGACAGGGCGGGTTAATTCACCCCTCCACTTT
D gene: TRBD1
J gene: TRBJ1-6
clone size: -
V gene: TRBV7-2

CDR3 protein: CASSFSGWWGGLFF
CDR3 DNA: TGTGCCAGCAGCTTTTCGGGATGGTGGGGGGGCCTGTTCTTC
D gene: -
J gene: TRBJ2-1
clone size: -
V gene: TRBV7-2

CDR3 protein: CASLFNFRTNRTIYF
CDR3 DNA: TGCGCCAGCCTATTTAACTTCCGGACTAACCGGACCATATATTTT
D gene: -
J gene: TRBJ1-3
clone size: -
V gene: TRBV5-1

CDR3 protein: CASSTTGGDSPLHF
CDR3 DNA: TGTGCCAGCAGCACCACAGGGGGGGATTCACCCCTCCACTTT
D gene: TRBD1
J gene: TRBJ1-6
clone size: -
V gene: TRBV9

CDR3 protein: CASSLGARSSYNSPLHF
CDR3 DNA: TGTGCCAGCAGCTTGGGGGCACGGTCGTCCTATAATTCACCCCTCCACTTT
D gene: -
J gene: TRBJ1-6
clone size: once
V gene: TRBV5-4

CDR3 protein: CASSDMDRRKTQYF
CDR3 DNA: TGTGCCAGCAGTGACATGGACAGGCGGAAGACCCAGTACTTC
D gene: TRBD1
J gene: TRBJ2-5
clone size: -
V gene: TRBV2

CDR3 protein: CASSLVSGQGRPYEQYF
CDR3 DNA: TGTGCCAGCAGTTTAGTCTCGGGACAGGGGCGCCCCTACGAGCAGTACTTC
D gene: TRBD1
J gene: TRBJ2-7
clone size: -
V gene: TRBV28

CDR3 protein: CASSQGTSGGAYEQYF
CDR3 DNA: TGTGCCAGCAGCCAAGGGACTAGCGGGGGGGCCTACGAGCAGTACTTC
D gene: TRBD2
J gene: TRBJ2-7
clone size: once
V gene: TRBV4-2

CDR3 protein: CAWTSGLAESYEQYF
CDR3 DNA: TGTGCCTGGACTTCGGGACTAGCGGAATCCTACGAGCAGTACTTC
D gene: TRBD2
J gene: TRBJ2-7
clone size: few
V gene: TRBV30

CDR3 protein: CSAEISDTQYF
CDR3 DNA: TGCAGTGCCGAGATATCAGATACGCAGTATTTT
D gene: -
J gene: TRBJ2-3
clone size: once
V gene: TRBV20-1

CDR3 protein: CASKGGLHNSPLHF
CDR3 DNA: TGTGCCAGCAAGGGGGGGCTCCACAATTCACCCCTCCACTTT
D gene: -
J gene: TRBJ1-6
clone size: -
V gene: TRBV14

CDR3 protein: CASSEQGINSPLHF
CDR3 DNA: TGTGCCAGCAGTGAACAGGGGATTAATTCACCCCTCCACTTT
D gene: -
J gene: TRBJ1-6
clone size: -
V gene: TRBV6-1

CDR3 protein: CASSVGGGAGGELFF
CDR3 DNA: TGTGCCAGCAGCGTTGGCGGGGGGGCTGGCGGGGAGCTGTTTTTT
D gene: TRBD2
J gene: TRBJ2-2
clone size: -
V gene: TRBV9

CDR3 protein: CASRSTGARGYTF
CDR3 DNA: TGTGCCAGCAGGTCTACAGGGGCACGGGGCTACACCTTC
D gene: TRBD1
J gene: TRBJ1-2
clone size: -
V gene: TRBV28

CDR3 protein: CASSLSGWDQPQHF
CDR3 DNA: TGTGCCAGCAGTTTATCCGGGTGGGATCAGCCCCAGCATTTT
D gene: -
J gene: TRBJ1-5
clone size: -
V gene: TRBV27

CDR3 protein: CASSVRQGGGNQPQHF
CDR3 DNA: TGTGCCAGCAGCGTTAGACAGGGGGGAGGCAATCAGCCCCAGCATTTT
D gene: TRBD1
J gene: TRBJ1-5
clone size: few
V gene: TRBV2

CDR3 protein: CASSSTGYRGSYGYTF
CDR3 DNA: TGTGCCAGCAGCTCCACCGGATATCGAGGGAGCTATGGCTACACCTTC
D gene: -
J gene: TRBJ1-2
clone size: once
V gene: TRBV11-2

CDR3 protein: CASSVQAVNYGYTF
CDR3 DNA: TGTGCCAGCAGCGTACAGGCAGTCAACTATGGCTACACCTTC
D gene: -
J gene: TRBJ1-2
clone size: -
V gene: TRBV9

CDR3 protein: CASSPFEGTEAFF
CDR3 DNA: TGTGCCAGCAGCCCCTTTGAGGGCACTGAAGCTTTCTTT
D gene: -
J gene: TRBJ1-1
clone size: -
V gene: TRBV12-3/TRBV12-4

CDR3 protein: CASSFQSRYNEQFF
CDR3 DNA: TGTGCCAGCAGTTTCCAATCCAGATACAATGAGCAGTTCTTC
D gene: -
J gene: TRBJ2-1
clone size: -
V gene: TRBV28

CDR3 protein: CASSDGGKTDTQYF
CDR3 DNA: TGCGCCAGCAGTGACGGGGGGAAGACAGATACGCAGTATTTT
D gene: TRBD2
J gene: TRBJ2-3
clone size: -
V gene: TRBV10-1

CDR3 protein: CATPVGHRDEKLFF
CDR3 DNA: TGTGCCACTCCGGTGGGACACCGGGACGAAAAACTGTTTTTT
D gene: -
J gene: TRBJ1-4
clone size: -
V gene: TRBV3-1/TRBV3-2

CDR3 protein: CASSVEAGSGNTIYF
CDR3 DNA: TGTGCCAGCAGCGTAGAGGCGGGGTCTGGAAACACCATATATTTT
D gene: -
J gene: TRBJ1-3
clone size: -
V gene: TRBV9

CDR3 protein: CASSFPPGHSLSSYEQYF
CDR3 DNA: TGTGCCAGCAGCTTTCCCCCGGGACACTCCTTAAGCTCCTACGAGCAGTACTTC
D gene: -
J gene: TRBJ2-7
clone size: -
V gene: TRBV21-1

CDR3 protein: CASSYSPAGGLWEQYF
CDR3 DNA: TGTGCCAGCAGTTACTCACCAGCGGGGGGCCTATGGGAGCAGTACTTC
D gene: TRBD2
J gene: TRBJ2-7
clone size: -
V gene: TRBV6-2/TRBV6-3

CDR3 protein: CASSSNYGYTF
CDR3 DNA: TGTGCCAGCAGCTCGAACTATGGCTACACCTTC
D gene: -
J gene: TRBJ1-2
clone size: -
V gene: TRBV12-3/TRBV12-4

CDR3 protein: CASSATGTPGPGGNTIYF
CDR3 DNA: TGTGCCAGCAGCGCAACAGGGACCCCAGGGCCTGGTGGAAACACCATATATTTT
D gene: -
J gene: TRBJ1-3
clone size: once
V gene: TRBV9

CDR3 protein: CASSLGGGGTEAFF
CDR3 DNA: TGTGCCAGCAGCTTAGGAGGGGGTGGCACTGAAGCTTTCTTT
D gene: -
J gene: TRBJ1-1
clone size: -
V gene: TRBV7-2

CDR3 protein: CSAADSPNQPQHF
CDR3 DNA: TGCAGCGCTGCGGACAGTCCCAATCAGCCCCAGCATTTT
D gene: -
J gene: TRBJ1-5
clone size: -
V gene: TRBV29-1

CDR3 protein: CASSPLLEQFF
CDR3 DNA: TGTGCCAGCAGCCCACTCCTCGAGCAGTTCTTC
D gene: -
J gene: TRBJ2-1
clone size: -
V gene: TRBV6-2/TRBV6-3

CDR3 protein: CASSPRGYTQYF
CDR3 DNA: TGTGCCAGCAGCCCCAGGGGATATACGCAGTATTTT
D gene: -
J gene: TRBJ2-3
clone size: -
V gene: TRBV5-8

CDR3 protein: CASSLDISGYTF
CDR3 DNA: TGTGCCAGCAGTTTGGACATCAGTGGCTATACCTTC
D gene: -
J gene: TRBJ1-2
clone size: -
V gene: TRBV12-3/TRBV12-4

CDR3 protein: CASSPQGTEAFF
CDR3 DNA: TGTGCCAGCAGCCCACAGGGGACTGAAGCTTTCTTT
D gene: TRBD1
J gene: TRBJ1-1
clone size: -
V gene: TRBV11-3

CDR3 protein: CASSSQDSGNTIYF
CDR3 DNA: TGCGCCAGCAGCTCTCAGGACTCTGGAAACACCATATATTTT
D gene: -
J gene: TRBJ1-3
clone size: -
V gene: TRBV5-1

CDR3 protein: CASSLSPGGSDTQYF
CDR3 DNA: TGTGCCAGCAGCCTGTCCCCCGGGGGGTCAGATACGCAGTATTTT
D gene: TRBD2
J gene: TRBJ2-3
clone size: -
V gene: TRBV5-5

CDR3 protein: CASSGTGYTEAFF
CDR3 DNA: TGTGCCAGCAGCGGCACAGGGTACACTGAAGCTTTCTTT
D gene: -
J gene: TRBJ1-1
clone size: -
V gene: TRBV28

CDR3 protein: CSAQGAMQYF
CDR3 DNA: TGCAGTGCTCAAGGAGCGATGCAGTACTTC
D gene: -
J gene: TRBJ2-7
clone size: -
V gene: TRBV20-1

CDR3 protein: CASSESDRVRTEAFF
CDR3 DNA: TGTGCCAGCAGTGAAAGTGACAGGGTACGCACTGAAGCTTTCTTT
D gene: TRBD1
J gene: TRBJ1-1
clone size: few
V gene: TRBV6-1

CDR3 protein: CASSQVLAGNNEKLFF
CDR3 DNA: TGCGCCAGCAGCCAAGTTTTGGCAGGGAATAATGAAAAACTGTTTTTT
D gene: -
J gene: TRBJ1-4
clone size: -
V gene: TRBV4-1

CDR3 protein: CASSPAGPSEKLFF
CDR3 DNA: TGTGCCAGCAGCCCGGCGGGGCCCAGTGAAAAACTGTTTTTT
D gene: -
J gene: TRBJ1-4
clone size: -
V gene: TRBV5-6

CDR3 protein: CASSMWGGGLYEQYF
CDR3 DNA: TGTGCCAGTAGTATGTGGGGCGGGGGGCTGTACGAGCAGTACTTC
D gene: TRBD2
J gene: TRBJ2-7
clone size: -
V gene: TRBV19

CDR3 protein: CAISENSGQGYGYTF
CDR3 DNA: TGTGCCATCAGTGAGAATAGTGGACAGGGGTATGGCTACACCTTC
D gene: TRBD1
J gene: TRBJ1-2
clone size: -
V gene: TRBV10-3

CDR3 protein: CASSLQGAFGGELFF
CDR3 DNA: TGTGCCAGCAGCTTACAGGGGGCTTTCGGCGGGGAGCTGTTTTTT
D gene: TRBD1
J gene: TRBJ2-2
clone size: -
V gene: TRBV7-3

CDR3 protein: CSVGTSGDYQETQYF
CDR3 DNA: TGCAGCGTCGGGACTAGCGGGGATTACCAAGAGACCCAGTACTTC
D gene: TRBD2
J gene: TRBJ2-5
clone size: -
V gene: TRBV29-1